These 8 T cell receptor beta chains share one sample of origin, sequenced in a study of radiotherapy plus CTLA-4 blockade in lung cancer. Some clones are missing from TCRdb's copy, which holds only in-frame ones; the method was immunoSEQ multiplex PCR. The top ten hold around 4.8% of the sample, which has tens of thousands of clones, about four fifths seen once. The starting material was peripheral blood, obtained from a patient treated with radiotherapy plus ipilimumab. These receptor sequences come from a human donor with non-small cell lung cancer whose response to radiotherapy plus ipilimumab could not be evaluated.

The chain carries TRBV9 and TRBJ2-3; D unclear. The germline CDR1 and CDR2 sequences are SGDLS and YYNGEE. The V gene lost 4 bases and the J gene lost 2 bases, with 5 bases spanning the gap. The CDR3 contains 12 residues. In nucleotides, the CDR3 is TGTGCCAGCAGCCCCTACACAGATACGCAGTATTTT. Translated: CASSPYTDTQYF.

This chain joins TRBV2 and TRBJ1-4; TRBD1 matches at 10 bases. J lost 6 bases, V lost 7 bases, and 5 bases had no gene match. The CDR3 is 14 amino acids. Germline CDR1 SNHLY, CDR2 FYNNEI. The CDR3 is CASIWDRGDEKLFF. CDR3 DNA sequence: TGTGCCAGCATTTGGGACAGGGGTGATGAAAAACTGTTTTTT.

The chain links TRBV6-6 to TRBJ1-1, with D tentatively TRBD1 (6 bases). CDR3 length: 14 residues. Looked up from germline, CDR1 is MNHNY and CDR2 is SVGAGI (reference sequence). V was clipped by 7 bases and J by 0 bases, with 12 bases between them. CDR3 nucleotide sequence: TGTGCCAGCACCGCCACAGGGATGAACACTGAAGCTTTCTTT. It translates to CASTATGMNTEAFF.

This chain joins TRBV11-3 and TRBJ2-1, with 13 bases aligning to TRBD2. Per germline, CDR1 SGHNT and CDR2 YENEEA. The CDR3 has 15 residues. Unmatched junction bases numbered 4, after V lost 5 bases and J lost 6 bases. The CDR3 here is CASSQGLAGANEQFF. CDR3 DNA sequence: TGTGCCAGCAGCCAAGGACTAGCGGGAGCCAATGAGCAGTTCTTC. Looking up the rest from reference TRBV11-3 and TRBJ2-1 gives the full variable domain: EAGVVQSPRYKIIEKKQPVAFWCNPISGHNTLYWYLQNLGQGPELLIRYENEEAVDDSQLPKDRFSAERLKGVDSTLKIQPAELGDSAVYLCASSQGLAGANEQFFGPGTRLTVL.

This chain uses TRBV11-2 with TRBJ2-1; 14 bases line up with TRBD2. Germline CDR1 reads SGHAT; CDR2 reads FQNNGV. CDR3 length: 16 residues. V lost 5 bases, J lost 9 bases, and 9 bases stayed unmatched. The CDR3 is CASSPPGLAGEGEQFF. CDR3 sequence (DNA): TGTGCCAGCAGCCCTCCGGGACTAGCGGGAGAGGGTGAGCAGTTCTTC.

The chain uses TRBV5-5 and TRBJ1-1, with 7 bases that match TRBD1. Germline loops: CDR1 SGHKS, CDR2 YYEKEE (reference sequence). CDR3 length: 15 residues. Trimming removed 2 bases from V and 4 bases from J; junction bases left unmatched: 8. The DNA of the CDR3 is TGTGCCAGCAGCTTCTTGGGGCAGGGGGGCACTGAAGCTTTCTTT. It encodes CASSFLGQGGTEAFF.

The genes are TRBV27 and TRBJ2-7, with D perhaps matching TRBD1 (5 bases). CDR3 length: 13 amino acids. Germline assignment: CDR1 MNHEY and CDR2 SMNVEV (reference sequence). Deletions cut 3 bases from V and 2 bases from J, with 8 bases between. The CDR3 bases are TGTGCCAGCAGTTTTTCAGGGACCTACGAGCAGTACTTC. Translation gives CASSFSGTYEQYF.

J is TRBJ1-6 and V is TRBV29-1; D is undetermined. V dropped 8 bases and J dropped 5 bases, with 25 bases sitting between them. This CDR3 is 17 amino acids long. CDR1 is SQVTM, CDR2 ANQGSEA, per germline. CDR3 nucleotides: TGCAGCCCTTTCCCTCGGGGTCCCGTCGTTAATAATTCACCCCTCCACTTT. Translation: CSPFPRGPVVNNSPLHF.